This is a list of T cell receptor beta chains from one sample in a study of blood T cells in healthy people across ages. Using its own MiXCR run on the 5' RACE reads, TCRdb lists one record per CDR3 protein. The data show roughly 790,000 distinct CDR3 sequences, 35% to 45% seen once. Sequenced material: blood. The receptors were gathered from a woman aged 60 to 75 in good health. CDR3s include the opening cysteine and the closing phenylalanine or tryptophan. The order of the fields is J gene, V gene, D gene, clone size, CDR3 protein, CDR3 DNA. D genes are given only for firm matches. The size entry is marked missing in some rows and otherwise reads once, few, many or a size class.

J gene: TRBJ2-3
V gene: TRBV4-1
D gene: -
clone size: -
CDR3 protein: CASSQVGGITDTQYF
CDR3 DNA: TGCGCCAGCAGCCAAGTTGGGGGTATCACAGATACGCAGTATTTT

J gene: TRBJ2-3
V gene: TRBV3-1
D gene: -
clone size: -
CDR3 protein: CASSQRIRLASSTDTQYF
CDR3 DNA: TGTGCCAGCAGCCAAAGGATCCGGCTAGCTTCTAGCACAGATACGCAGTATTTT

J gene: TRBJ2-7
V gene: TRBV27
D gene: TRBD1
clone size: -
CDR3 protein: CARKGWRTGDYEQYF
CDR3 DNA: TGTGCCCGCAAGGGTTGGCGGACAGGAGACTACGAGCAGTACTTC

J gene: TRBJ2-5
V gene: TRBV6-5
D gene: -
clone size: -
CDR3 protein: CASSYSTERGETQYF
CDR3 DNA: TGTGCCAGCAGTTACTCGACGGAACGGGGAGAGACCCAGTACTTC

J gene: TRBJ2-3
V gene: TRBV20-1
D gene: -
clone size: few
CDR3 protein: CSARTGVGTDTQYF
CDR3 DNA: TGCAGTGCTAGAACAGGAGTTGGCACAGATACGCAGTATTTT

J gene: TRBJ1-1
V gene: TRBV11-2
D gene: TRBD1
clone size: -
CDR3 protein: CASSLDPDRASEAFF
CDR3 DNA: TGTGCCAGCAGCTTAGATCCGGACAGGGCCTCTGAAGCTTTCTTT

J gene: TRBJ2-3
V gene: TRBV9
D gene: -
clone size: -
CDR3 protein: CASSVDRHTDTQYF
CDR3 DNA: TGTGCCAGCAGCGTAGACCGACACACAGATACGCAGTATTTT

J gene: TRBJ2-1
V gene: TRBV2
D gene: TRBD2
clone size: few
CDR3 protein: CASRQTSGGADEQFF
CDR3 DNA: TGTGCCAGCAGGCAGACTAGCGGGGGGGCGGATGAGCAGTTCTTC

J gene: TRBJ2-1
V gene: TRBV3-1
D gene: -
clone size: many
CDR3 protein: CASSQAEGGDEQFF
CDR3 DNA: TGTGCCAGCAGCCAAGCGGAGGGTGGCGATGAGCAGTTCTTC

J gene: TRBJ2-1
V gene: TRBV7-2
D gene: -
clone size: -
CDR3 protein: CAISLSVNKEQFF
CDR3 DNA: TGTGCCATCAGCTTATCCGTTAACAAGGAGCAGTTCTTC

J gene: TRBJ2-5
V gene: TRBV20-1
D gene: -
clone size: -
CDR3 protein: CSTTWRETQYF
CDR3 DNA: TGCAGTACTACCTGGCGAGAGACCCAGTACTTC

J gene: TRBJ1-5
V gene: TRBV27
D gene: -
clone size: few
CDR3 protein: CASSFYYSNQPQHF
CDR3 DNA: TGTGCCAGCAGTTTCTATTATAGCAATCAGCCCCAGCATTTT

J gene: TRBJ1-2
V gene: TRBV7-2
D gene: TRBD1
clone size: -
CDR3 protein: CASSIPGQDHGYTF
CDR3 DNA: TGTGCCAGCAGTATTCCGGGACAGGACCATGGCTACACCTTC